This T cell receptor beta chain is drawn from a study of beta chain features in type 1 diabetes. The study reverse transcribed the entire isolated RNA, so it sequenced expressed TCRB transcripts. Repertoires were generated with immunoSEQ multiplex PCR, while TCRdb's copy carries only in-frame clones and drops some. The sample carries more than 350,000 clones, about 10% recorded once. J was trimmed by 6 bases and V by 3 bases; bases with no gene match: 7. CDR1 and CDR2 from the germline V gene are SEHNR and FQNEAQ (reference sequence). The CDR3 loop spans 16 amino acids. The sequenced sample consisted of naive CD4+ T cells from blood. This receptor was obtained from a young woman in good health. This chain joins TRBV7-9 and TRBJ2-1, with 11 bases that match TRBD2. CDR3 protein: CASSLLGTSGGNEQFF. In DNA form, the CDR3 reads TGTGCCAGCAGCTTGTTAGGGACTAGCGGCGGCAATGAGCAGTTCTTC.